This note documents a single T cell receptor (beta chain) sequence. The data are from a study of blood T cell repertoires in COVID-19. Overall study: Sites across the United States, Italy and Spain contributed samples from acute and convalescent COVID-19.

As handled by the study authors: Amplification of reference gene primers was used by the study to estimate nucleated cell counts. Here immunoSEQ multiplex PCR was the method, and the copy in TCRdb shows in-frame clones only, minus some. V and J calls and clone size are those listed in that table; D and trimming were worked out from the DNA. The sample lists 50,000 to 75,000 clones, around 80% occurring once. This CDR3 comprises 15 residues. Germline V CDR1 and CDR2: SGHAT, FQNNGV. J lost 2 bases, V lost 3 bases, and 3 bases had no gene match. During active infection, Seattle patients enrolled and were then monitored through disease.

The sequenced sample was peripheral blood. This TCR came from a man aged 55 to 70 with COVID-19, enrolled during active disease. V is TRBV11-2 and J is TRBJ1-3; TRBD1 agrees at 8 bases. CDR3 sequence (DNA): TGTGCCAGCAGCTTCTCAGGGGGCACTGGAAACACCATATATTTT. It specifies CASSFSGGTGNTIYF.